These 3 T cell receptor beta chains share one sample of origin, sequenced in a study of OX40 agonist ivuxolimab in advanced cancers. Data came from immunoSEQ multiplex PCR; TCRdb stores just in-frame clones and leaves some out. Here the sample spans 100,000 or so clones, roughly 87% being singletons. Sample: CD4+ or CD8+ T cells sorted from blood, taken in a trial of the OX40 agonist ivuxolimab. The source of these receptors is an adult with an advanced solid tumor such as melanoma, head and neck, liver or kidney cancer.

This clone was seen only a few times. This sequence joins TRBV6-1 and TRBJ2-7; a weak D match, TRBD1 (5 bases). Trimming took 6 bases from V and 0 from J, leaving 9 bases between them. This CDR3 is built from 13 residues. From germline, CDR1 is MNHNS and CDR2 SASEGT. The CDR3 here is CASRDTSSYEQYF. The CDR3 coding sequence is TGTGCCAGCAGGGACACCAGCTCCTACGAGCAGTACTTC.

The J gene is TRBJ1-4, the V gene TRBV5-1; D remains unclear. Looked up from germline, CDR1 is SGHRS and CDR2 is YFSETQ. CDR3 length equals 14 residues. The V end was cut by 2 bases, the J end by 2 bases, with 7 bases between. This chain's CDR3 is CASSLGTTNEKLFF. The CDR3 bases are TGCGCCAGCAGCTTAGGTACCACTAATGAAAAACTGTTTTTT.

The chain couples TRBV6-6 to TRBJ2-2; no clear D gene. V lost 10 bases and J lost 10, with 13 bases in between. Looked up from germline, CDR1 is MNHNY and CDR2 is SVGAGI (reference sequence). The CDR3 spans 11 residues. CDR3 sequence: CATNQNVELFF. Here the CDR3 DNA reads TGTGCCACCAATCAAAATGTGGAGCTGTTTTTT.